This is a list of T cell receptor beta chains from one sample in a study of T cell responses to AZD1222 COVID-19 vaccine. Only in-frame clones appear in the TCRdb table, and some are missing; sequencing was by immunoSEQ multiplex PCR. The table has tens of thousands of clones, 75% to 95% seen once; the top ten hold roughly 12%. This material consisted of peripheral blood, taken 28 days after the second AZD1222 dose. The source is an adult who received the AZD1222 COVID-19 vaccine. Both conserved end residues are part of each CDR3. Each record gives: clone size, V gene, J gene, D gene, CDR3 DNA, CDR3 protein. The D gene is left open where the match is weak. Only part of the rows carry a size: once, few, many, or a class if the clone is expanded.

-	TRBV15	TRBJ1-4	TRBD1	TGTGCCGTGTCCACAGGGGGCGCAAAGGAAAAACTGTTTTTT	CAVSTGGAKEKLFF
-	TRBV7-3	TRBJ2-1	-	TGTGCCAGCAGCTCCCAAGGCTTGACAGGCGCTATGCAGTTCTTC	CASSSQGLTGAMQFF
-	TRBV2	TRBJ2-7	TRBD1	TGTGCCAGCGGGATCACGGGACAGGGGACTACCTACGAGCAGTACTTC	CASGITGQGTTYEQYF
-	TRBV5-1	TRBJ1-2	TRBD1	TGCGCCAGCAGCTTGGTGGGAGGGGGCATCAACTATGGCTACACCTTC	CASSLVGGGINYGYTF
-	TRBV18	TRBJ1-1	TRBD1	TGTGCCAGCTCACCGCTGGGCCTCGGGACAGGGGGGAACACTGAAGCTTTCTTT	CASSPLGLGTGGNTEAFF
once	TRBV24-1	TRBJ2-1	-	TGTGCCACCAGAAAGGGGGAAAGCTCCTACAATGAGCAGTTCTTC	CATRKGESSYNEQFF
-	TRBV19	TRBJ2-2	-	TGTGCCAGTAGTACCAACGGACAGCCCACCGGGGAGCTGTTTTTT	CASSTNGQPTGELFF
-	TRBV5-1	TRBJ1-2	-	TGCGCCAGCAGGGGCGGGGCAGGCGAAAACTATGGCTACACCTTC	CASRGGAGENYGYTF
-	TRBV28	TRBJ1-1	-	TGTGCCAGCAGTTTAGGGGCGGTAGCTTTCTTT	CASSLGAVAFF
-	TRBV28	TRBJ1-5	-	TGTGCCAGCATCTCGACGGGAGGGGCGAATCAGCCCCAGCATTTT	CASISTGGANQPQHF
-	TRBV5-1	TRBJ2-2	-	TGCGCCAGCCGCTGGTATGACGACGGTCGCACCGGGGAGCTGTTTTTT	CASRWYDDGRTGELFF
few	TRBV7-9	TRBJ1-6	-	TGTGCCAGCAGCCCCCCCCCGCAGGAAAGCTCCTATAATTCACCCCTCCACTTT	CASSPPPQESSYNSPLHF
-	TRBV7-8	TRBJ2-1	TRBD2	TGTGCCAGCAGCCTTAAGCGGGAGCAAGCCTACAATGAGCAGTTCTTC	CASSLKREQAYNEQFF
once	TRBV28	TRBJ2-3	-	TGTGCCAGCAGTTTATCCGCCGGCACTAGAGCCCCCCCGCAGTATTTT	CASSLSAGTRAPPQYF
-	TRBV7-9	TRBJ1-2	TRBD1	TGTGCCAGCAGCTTAGCCGGGACAGTCCTCAGCTATGGCTACACCTTC	CASSLAGTVLSYGYTF
-	TRBV5-1	TRBJ2-2	-	TGCGCCAGCAGCTTGGGGACACCGAACACCGGGGAGCTGTTTTTT	CASSLGTPNTGELFF
-	TRBV4-2	TRBJ2-7	-	TGTGCCAGCAGCCAAGACGCCCGACAGGATACTAAACCCGAGCAGTACTTC	CASSQDARQDTKPEQYF
-	TRBV19	TRBJ1-1	TRBD1	TGTGCCAGTAGTATACGGGACAGGGAGGTTTTGAACACTGAAGCTTTCTTT	CASSIRDREVLNTEAFF
-	TRBV30	TRBJ2-5	-	TGTGCCTGGACTCGCAGGCAAGAGACCCAGTACTTC	CAWTRRQETQYF
-	TRBV7-8	TRBJ2-7	TRBD2	TGTGCCAGCAGCTTAGTTCGGCTAGCGGGAGGGGACGAGCAGTACTTC	CASSLVRLAGGDEQYF
once	TRBV30	TRBJ1-1	-	TGTGCCTGGAGTGTCTCCGGTAGTGAAGCTTTCTTT	CAWSVSGSEAFF
-	TRBV5-5	TRBJ2-1	TRBD2	TGTGCCAGCACTCTGACTTGGGGGGGTTACAATGAGCAGTTCTTC	CASTLTWGGYNEQFF
-	TRBV5-1	TRBJ1-1	-	TGCGCCAGCAGCTTGGACCTATTGAACACTGAAGCTTTCTTT	CASSLDLLNTEAFF
-	TRBV18	TRBJ1-1	-	TGTGCCAGCTCACGAGAGGCAGGTGCTTTCTTT	CASSREAGAFF
-	TRBV11-2	TRBJ2-3	-	TGTGCCAGCAGCTTAGTAGGGACTAGCACAGATACGCAGTATTTT	CASSLVGTSTDTQYF
few	TRBV27	TRBJ1-5	TRBD1	TGTGCCAGCAGTTTATCCCTACAGGGGCATCAGCCCCAGCATTTT	CASSLSLQGHQPQHF
-	TRBV12-5	TRBJ1-6	-	TGTGCTAGTGGTCCGAGAGGGGATCCGTATAATTCACCCCTCCACTTT	CASGPRGDPYNSPLHF
-	TRBV28	TRBJ1-1	-	TGTGCCAGCGGACTTGCAGGGACGGGGACTGAAGCTTTCTTT	CASGLAGTGTEAFF
-	TRBV5-1	TRBJ2-5	-	TGCGCCAGCAGGGGGGCAGCTGCGGTCCAAGAGACCCAGTACTTC	CASRGAAAVQETQYF
-	TRBV6-6	TRBJ1-5	-	TGTGCCAGCAGTCCCTCCAGGTGGGGCGGCAAACAGCCCCAGCATTTT	CASSPSRWGGKQPQHF
-	TRBV19	TRBJ1-4	-	TGTGCCAGTAGTAGCCAGTATAATGAAAAACTGTTTTTT	CASSSQYNEKLFF
-	TRBV27	TRBJ1-2	-	TGTGCCAGCAGCCGCTCTGGGCGGACTGATGGCTACACCTTC	CASSRSGRTDGYTF
once	TRBV7-2	TRBJ2-1	TRBD1	TGTGCCAGCAGCCAAAGGGACAGGGTGACCAATGAGCAGTTCTTC	CASSQRDRVTNEQFF
many	TRBV6-5	TRBJ1-2	TRBD1	TGTGCCAGCAGTTACTCTAGGACAGGGGGTAGCTATGGCTACACCTTC	CASSYSRTGGSYGYTF
-	TRBV12-3/TRBV12-4	TRBJ1-1	-	TGTGCCACCACACAGGGTTGGGGGACTGAAGCTTTCTTT	CATTQGWGTEAFF
-	TRBV28	TRBJ2-7	-	TGTGCCAGCAGTTTTGGTGTTCGGGGGAGCCACGAGCAGTACTTC	CASSFGVRGSHEQYF
-	TRBV7-2	TRBJ2-7	-	TGTGCCAGCAGCTTAGGAGCAGGCTACGAGCAGTACTTC	CASSLGAGYEQYF
-	TRBV5-4	TRBJ2-1	TRBD2	TGTGCCAGCAGCTTGCTCCTACTAGCGGGGGAGGGTAATGAGCAGTTCTTC	CASSLLLLAGEGNEQFF
-	TRBV3-1/TRBV3-2	TRBJ1-6	-	TGTGCCAGCAGCCAAGTCAGGGTCGATTCACCCCTCCACTTT	CASSQVRVDSPLHF
-	TRBV7-6	TRBJ2-1	TRBD1	TGTGCCAGCAGCTTCCTCCGGGACAGGGGGCAGAATGAGCAGTTCTTC	CASSFLRDRGQNEQFF
-	TRBV2	TRBJ2-1	-	TGTGCCAGCACCCACGAACAGTTAGGCACAGAGCAGTTCTTC	CASTHEQLGTEQFF
-	TRBV7-2	TRBJ1-4	-	TGTGCCAGCAGCTTAGACTCCGCCACTAATGAAAAACTGTTTTTT	CASSLDSATNEKLFF
-	TRBV5-1	TRBJ2-7	-	TGCGCCAGCAGCTTGGGGGACACCGCCTACGAGCAGTACTTC	CASSLGDTAYEQYF
-	TRBV5-1	TRBJ2-1	-	TGCGCCAGCAGCTTGTCCCAGCAGAGCTCCTACAATGAGCAGTTCTTC	CASSLSQQSSYNEQFF